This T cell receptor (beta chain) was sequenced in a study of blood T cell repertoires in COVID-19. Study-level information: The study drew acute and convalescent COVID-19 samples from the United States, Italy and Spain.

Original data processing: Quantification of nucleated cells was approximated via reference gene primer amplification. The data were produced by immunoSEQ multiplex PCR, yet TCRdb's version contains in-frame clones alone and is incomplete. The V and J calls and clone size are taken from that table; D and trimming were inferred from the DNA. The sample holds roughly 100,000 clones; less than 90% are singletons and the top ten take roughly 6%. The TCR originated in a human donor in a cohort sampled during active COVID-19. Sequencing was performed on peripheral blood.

As DNA, the CDR3 is TGTGCCAGCTCACCTGCTACAGGGGGCACAGATACGCAGTATTTT. Amino acid sequence: CASSPATGGTDTQYF. The chain is built from TRBV18 and TRBJ2-3; 7 bases match TRBD1. The CDR3 consists of 15 residues. Germline V gene sequence: CDR1 KGHSH, CDR2 LQKENI. Trimming removed 3 bases from V and 1 base from J; junction bases left unmatched: 4. Full variable domain (remainder filled in from reference TRBV18 and TRBJ2-3): NAGVMQNPRHLVRRRGQEARLRCSPMKGHSHVYWYRQLPEEGLKFMVYLQKENIIDESGMPKERFSAEFPKEGPSILRIQQVVRGDSAAYFCASSPATGGTDTQYFGPGTRLTVL.